The T cell receptor (beta chain) described here comes from a study of read filtering for tumor transcriptome and immune sequencing. Molecular barcoded adaptors covering alpha/delta and beta/gamma chains were used on roughly 400 ng RNA. TCRdb called the reads again in MiXCR, with one record for every CDR3 protein. The sample holds approximately 58,000 distinct CDR3 sequences; around an eighth are singletons and the top ten take roughly 17%. This clonotype has a count of ten or more. Antigen unknown. Study-level findings and limits: IR-seq and RNA-seq agreed better without single-read clonotypes.

This CDR3 has 13 amino acids. V gave up 8 bases and J gave up 6 bases; unmatched junction bases: 4. From germline, CDR1 is SGHVS and CDR2 FQNEAQ. The origin of this receptor is a donor at least 40 years old with multiple myeloma. The source material was a population of CD138-negative cells sorted from bone marrow. The chain recombines TRBV7-8 with TRBJ1-4; 9 nucleotides align to TRBD1. CDR3: CASQGQGYEKLFF. DNA for the CDR3: TGTGCCAGCCAGGGACAGGGTTATGAAAAACTGTTTTTT.